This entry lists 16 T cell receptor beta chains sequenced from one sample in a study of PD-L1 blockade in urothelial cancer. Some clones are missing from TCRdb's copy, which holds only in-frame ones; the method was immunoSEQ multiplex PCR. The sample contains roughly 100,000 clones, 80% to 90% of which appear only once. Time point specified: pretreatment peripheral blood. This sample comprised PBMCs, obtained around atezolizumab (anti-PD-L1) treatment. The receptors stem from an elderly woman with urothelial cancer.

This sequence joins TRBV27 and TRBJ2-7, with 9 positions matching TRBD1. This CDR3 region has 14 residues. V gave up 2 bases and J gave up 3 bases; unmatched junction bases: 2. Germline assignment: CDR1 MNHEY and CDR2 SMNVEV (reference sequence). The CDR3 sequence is CASSLGTGIYEQYF. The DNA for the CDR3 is TGTGCCAGCAGTTTAGGGACAGGGATCTACGAGCAGTACTTC.

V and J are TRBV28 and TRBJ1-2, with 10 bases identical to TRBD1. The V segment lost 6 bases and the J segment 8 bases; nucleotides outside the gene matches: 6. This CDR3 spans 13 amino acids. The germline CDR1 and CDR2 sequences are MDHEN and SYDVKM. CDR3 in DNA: TGTGCCAGCAGGGGGGACAGGGGTAACGGCTACACCTTC. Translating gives CASRGDRGNGYTF.

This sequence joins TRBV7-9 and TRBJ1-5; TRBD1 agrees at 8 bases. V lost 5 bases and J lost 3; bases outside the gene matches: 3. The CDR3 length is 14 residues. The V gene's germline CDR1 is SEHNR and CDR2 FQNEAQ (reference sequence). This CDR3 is CASSRQGANQPQHF. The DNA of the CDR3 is TGTGCCAGCAGCCGCCAGGGGGCCAATCAGCCCCAGCATTTT. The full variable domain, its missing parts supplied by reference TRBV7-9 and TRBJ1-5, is DTGVSQNPRHKITKRGQNVTFRCDPISEHNRLYWYRQTLGQGPEFLTYFQNEAQLEKSRLLSDRFSAERPKGSFSTLEIQRTEQGDSAMYLCASSRQGANQPQHFGDGTRLSIL.

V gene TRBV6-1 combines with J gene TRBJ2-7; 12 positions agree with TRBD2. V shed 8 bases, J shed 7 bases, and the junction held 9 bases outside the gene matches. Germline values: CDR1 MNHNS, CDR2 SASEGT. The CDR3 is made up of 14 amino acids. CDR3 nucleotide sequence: TGTGCCAGCTCGACTAGCGGGAGAGTCTGGGAGCAGTACTTC. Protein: CASSTSGRVWEQYF.

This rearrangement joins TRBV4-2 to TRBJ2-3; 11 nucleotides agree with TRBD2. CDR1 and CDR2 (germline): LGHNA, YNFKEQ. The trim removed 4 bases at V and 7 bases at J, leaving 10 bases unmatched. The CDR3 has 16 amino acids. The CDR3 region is CASSPLIAGGPHTQYF. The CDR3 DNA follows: TGTGCCAGCAGCCCGCTAATAGCGGGAGGGCCCCATACGCAGTATTTT.

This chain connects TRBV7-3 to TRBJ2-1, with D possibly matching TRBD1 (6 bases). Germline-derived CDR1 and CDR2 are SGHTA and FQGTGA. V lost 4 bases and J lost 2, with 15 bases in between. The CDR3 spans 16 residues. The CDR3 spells CASSSQGLGAYNEQFF. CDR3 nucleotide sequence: TGTGCCAGCAGCTCCCAGGGGCTTGGGGCCTACAATGAGCAGTTCTTC. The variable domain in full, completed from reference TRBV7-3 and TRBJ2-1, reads GAGVSQTPSNKVTEKGKYVELRCDPISGHTALYWYRQSLGQGPEFLIYFQGTGAADDSGLPNDRFFAVRPEGSVSTLKIQRTERGDSAVYLCASSSQGLGAYNEQFFGPGTRLTVL.

This CDR3 reads CASRAGFNQPQHF. The CDR3 DNA reads as TGTGCCAGCAGGGCAGGGTTCAATCAGCCCCAGCATTTT. The gene calls are TRBV2 and TRBJ1-5; D perhaps matches TRBD1 (5 bases). V was pared by 6 bases and J by 3 bases, with 9 bases between. This CDR3 has 13 residues. Per germline, CDR1 SNHLY and CDR2 FYNNEI.

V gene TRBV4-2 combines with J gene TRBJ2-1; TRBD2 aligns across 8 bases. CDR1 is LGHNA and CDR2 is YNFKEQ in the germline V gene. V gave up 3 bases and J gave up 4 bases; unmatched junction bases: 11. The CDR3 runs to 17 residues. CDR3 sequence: CASSQAATGGPYNEQFF. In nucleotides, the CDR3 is TGTGCCAGCAGCCAGGCTGCGACGGGAGGGCCATACAATGAGCAGTTCTTC.

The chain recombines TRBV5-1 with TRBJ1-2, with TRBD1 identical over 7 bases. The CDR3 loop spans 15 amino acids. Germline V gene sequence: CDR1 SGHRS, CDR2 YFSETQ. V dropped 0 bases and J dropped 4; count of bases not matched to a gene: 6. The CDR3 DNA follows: TGCGCCAGCAGCTTGGGACAGGGTGCCTTCTATGGCTACACCTTC. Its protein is CASSLGQGAFYGYTF.

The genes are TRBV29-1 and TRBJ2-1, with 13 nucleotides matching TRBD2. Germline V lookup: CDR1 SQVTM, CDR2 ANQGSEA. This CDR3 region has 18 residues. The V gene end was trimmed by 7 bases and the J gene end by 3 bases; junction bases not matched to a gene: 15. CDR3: CSANRIGLAGAGYNEQFF. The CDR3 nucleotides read TGCAGCGCAAACCGAATAGGACTAGCGGGGGCTGGCTACAATGAGCAGTTCTTC.

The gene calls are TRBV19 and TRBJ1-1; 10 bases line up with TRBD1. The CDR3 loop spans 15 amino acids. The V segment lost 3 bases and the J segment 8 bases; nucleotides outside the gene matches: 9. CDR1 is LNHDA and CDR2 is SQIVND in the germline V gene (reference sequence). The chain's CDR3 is CASSMVGQGSGEAFF. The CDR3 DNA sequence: TGTGCCAGTAGTATGGTGGGACAGGGGTCGGGAGAAGCTTTCTTT.

CDR3 sequence: CASSLVGSSYNEQFF. The CDR3, as DNA: TGTGCCAGCAGCTTGGTGGGGAGCTCCTACAATGAGCAGTTCTTC. The V call is TRBV5-6, the J call TRBJ2-1, with D possibly TRBD2 on 5 matching bases. From germline, CDR1 is SGHDT and CDR2 YYEEEE. The length of the CDR3 is 15 residues. V lost 0 bases, J lost 0 bases, and 7 bases lay in between.

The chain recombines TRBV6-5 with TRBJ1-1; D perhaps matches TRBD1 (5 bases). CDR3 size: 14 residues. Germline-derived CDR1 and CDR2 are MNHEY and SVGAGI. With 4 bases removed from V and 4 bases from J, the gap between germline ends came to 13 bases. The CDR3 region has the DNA TGTGCCAGCAGTTCTGCCTCGGGGGGCACTGAAGCTTTCTTT. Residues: CASSSASGGTEAFF.

DNA of the CDR3: TGTGCCAGCAGTGAGACGACAGGGAGCGCATATACGCAGTATTTT. It translates to CASSETTGSAYTQYF. This sequence joins TRBV2 and TRBJ2-3; the match to TRBD1 covers 7 bases. The germline V gene encodes CDR1 SNHLY and CDR2 FYNNEI. The junction had 10 bases not matched to a gene; V was cut back by 3 bases and J by 7 bases. CDR3 length: 15 residues.

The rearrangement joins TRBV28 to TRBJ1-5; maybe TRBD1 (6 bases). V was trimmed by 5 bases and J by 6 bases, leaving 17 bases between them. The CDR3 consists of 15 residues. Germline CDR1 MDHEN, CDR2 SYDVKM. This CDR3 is CASSPDTGNGQPQHF. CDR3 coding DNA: TGTGCCAGCAGTCCCGATACAGGGAATGGTCAGCCCCAGCATTTT.

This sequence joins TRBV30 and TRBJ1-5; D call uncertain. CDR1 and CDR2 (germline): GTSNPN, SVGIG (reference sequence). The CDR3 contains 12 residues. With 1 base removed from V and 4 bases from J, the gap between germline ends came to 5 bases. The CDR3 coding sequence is TGTGCCTGGAGTGACGGGAATCAGCCCCAGCATTTT. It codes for CAWSDGNQPQHF.